This T cell receptor (beta chain) stems from a study of beta chain features in type 1 diabetes. Sequencing targeted expressed TCRB transcripts, as all isolated RNA had been reverse transcribed. TCRdb's copy holds only in-frame clones and misses some; the assay was immunoSEQ multiplex PCR. The sample lists 300,000 to 400,000 clones, 8% seen once, with around 0.44% in the top ten. Every sorted population was more than 95% pure. V lost 4 bases, J lost 0 bases, and 7 bases stayed unmatched. The germline gives CDR1 SEHNR, CDR2 FQNEAQ (reference sequence). CDR3 length equals 16 residues. This receptor was identified in a woman aged 18-35 years in good health. The material sequenced was central memory CD4+ T cells from blood. The chain recombines TRBV7-9 with TRBJ1-1; TRBD1 matches 8 bases. CDR3 coding DNA: TGTGCCAGCAGCTCCTGGACAGGGAAATTGAACACTGAAGCTTTCTTT. The encoded protein is CASSSWTGKLNTEAFF.